A single sample gave rise to the 30 T cell receptor beta chains below, sequenced in a study of T cell changes during pregnancy in multiple sclerosis. The method was immunoSEQ multiplex PCR; TCRdb's version includes in-frame clones alone and lacks a portion of them. Among over 45,000 clones, approximately 90% were seen once, and the ten largest hold about 0.6%. The material was CD4+ T cells from peripheral blood mononuclear cells, obtained after pregnancy. The source is a female donor with multiple sclerosis, enrolled in a pregnancy study.

The gene calls are TRBV14 and TRBJ2-5; D unresolved. Trimming removed 0 bases from V and 4 bases from J, with 6 bases in between. Germline CDR1 SGHDN, CDR2 FVKESK. The CDR3 runs to 13 residues. The CDR3 loop reads CASSQDLVETQYF. Written as DNA, the CDR3 is TGTGCCAGCAGCCAAGATCTAGTAGAGACCCAGTACTTC.

This clone was seen a handful of times. The sample has other DNA sequences that encode this CDR3 too. The V call is TRBV19, the J call TRBJ2-5; TRBD2 might be the D (5 bases). The CDR3 length is 13 residues. The V gene's germline CDR1 is LNHDA and CDR2 SQIVND (reference sequence). The ends were cut back, 4 bases at V and 5 bases at J, with 11 bases in the middle. CDR3 region: CASSTSRGETQYF. The CDR3 DNA sequence: TGTGCCAGTAGTACCTCCCGCGGGGAGACCCAGTACTTC.

This sequence joins TRBV7-2 and TRBJ1-2, with unresolved D. Germline lookup yields CDR1 SGHTA and CDR2 FQGNSA. V was trimmed by 2 bases and J by 6 bases, leaving 16 bases between them. CDR3 length: 15 amino acids. CDR3 DNA: TGTGCCAGCAGCTTAATGCACGGGGAAACCCATGGCTACACCTTC. It specifies CASSLMHGETHGYTF.

The chain uses TRBV5-8 and TRBJ2-2; 11 nucleotides align to TRBD2. The CDR3 has 18 amino acids. Trimming took 4 bases from V and 0 from J; bases not matched to a gene: 8. The germline gives CDR1 SGHTS, CDR2 YDEGEE. CDR3 sequence (DNA): TGTGCCAGCAGCCCGGGGACTAGCGGAGACCCGAACACCGGGGAGCTGTTTTTT. Protein sequence: CASSPGTSGDPNTGELFF.

The CDR3 DNA is TGTGCCAGCAGCAGGGAGACTAATGAAAAACTGTTTTTT. It is translated as CASSRETNEKLFF. The chain uses TRBV7-9 and TRBJ1-4; D remains ambiguous. The CDR3 contains 13 residues. In germline, CDR1 is SEHNR, CDR2 FQNEAQ (reference sequence). The V gene lost 5 bases and the J gene lost 2 bases, with 6 bases spanning the gap. Full variable domain (missing parts from reference TRBV7-9 and TRBJ1-4): DTGVSQNPRHKITKRGQNVTFRCDPISEHNRLYWYRQTLGQGPEFLTYFQNEAQLEKSRLLSDRFSAERPKGSFSTLEIQRTEQGDSAMYLCASSRETNEKLFFGSGTQLSVL.

The J gene is TRBJ1-4, the V gene TRBV5-1; possible D gene TRBD1, 6 bases. In germline, CDR1 is SGHRS, CDR2 YFSETQ. Trimming took 0 bases from V and 5 from J, leaving 14 bases between them. The CDR3 runs 16 residues. CDR3 nucleotide sequence: TGCGCCAGCAGCTTGGTTACAGGGAACGGCAATGAAAAACTGTTTTTT. It codes for CASSLVTGNGNEKLFF.

V and J are TRBV7-2 and TRBJ2-3; 13 nucleotides align to TRBD2. Trimming cost V 5 bases and J 3 bases; bases outside gene matches: 8. This CDR3 is 17 amino acids long. CDR1 and CDR2 (germline): SGHTA, FQGNSA. CDR3 in amino acids: CASSPRTSGRLTDTQYF. The CDR3 coding sequence is TGTGCCAGCAGCCCCCGGACTAGCGGGAGATTAACAGATACGCAGTATTTT.

Here the CDR3 reads CASSLRQDPSGEQYF. The CDR3 DNA reads TGTGCCAGCAGCCTCCGACAGGACCCCTCAGGAGAGCAGTACTTC. This sequence joins TRBV7-9 and TRBJ2-7, with D possibly TRBD1 on 6 matching bases. Trimming pared 5 bases from V and 7 bases from J, leaving 21 bases between. Germline V lookup: CDR1 SEHNR, CDR2 FQNEAQ (reference sequence). This CDR3 contains 15 residues. Filled out from reference TRBV7-9 and TRBJ2-7, the complete variable domain reads DTGVSQNPRHKITKRGQNVTFRCDPISEHNRLYWYRQTLGQGPEFLTYFQNEAQLEKSRLLSDRFSAERPKGSFSTLEIQRTEQGDSAMYLCASSLRQDPSGEQYFGPGTRLTVT.

The CDR3 DNA sequence: TGTGCCAGCAGCTTAGCAGGGGTGGGTAACTATGGCTACACCTTC. It is translated as CASSLAGVGNYGYTF. This sequence joins TRBV7-9 and TRBJ1-2; possibly TRBD1 for D (5 bases). The CDR3 contains 15 residues. Germline V CDR1 and CDR2: SEHNR, FQNEAQ (reference sequence). The V and J ends lost 0 bases and 1 base respectively, with 9 bases between them.

This rearrangement joins TRBV28 to TRBJ2-6; D may be TRBD2 (5 bases). This CDR3 region has 20 residues. The germline V gene has CDR1 MDHEN and CDR2 SYDVKM. The ends were cut back, 2 bases at V and 4 bases at J, with 24 bases in the middle. The CDR3 protein is CASSLRGYRSPTPGANVLTF. CDR3 sequence (DNA): TGTGCCAGCAGTTTACGAGGGTATCGGTCCCCTACGCCAGGGGCCAACGTCCTGACTTTC.

This sequence joins TRBV9 and TRBJ1-3, with D tentatively TRBD1 (5 bases). In germline, CDR1 is SGDLS, CDR2 YYNGEE. This CDR3 region has 16 residues. The V and J ends lost 0 bases and 1 base respectively, with 11 bases between them. The DNA for the CDR3 is TGTGCCAGCAGCGTAGGGGACTCCAGTTCTGGAAACACCATATATTTT. This translates into CASSVGDSSSGNTIYF.

J is TRBJ2-7 and V is TRBV15; D unresolved. This CDR3 spans 12 amino acids. Germline CDR1 is LNHNV and CDR2 is YYDKDF (reference sequence). V lost 0 bases, J lost 6 bases, and 6 bases lay in between. For the CDR3, the DNA is TGTGCCACCAGCAGAGAAAACTCCGAGCAGTACTTC. The encoded protein is CATSRENSEQYF.

The rearrangement joins TRBV19 to TRBJ1-4; the D is unclear. Trimming removed 3 bases from V and 5 bases from J, with 16 bases in between. Germline CDR1 LNHDA, CDR2 SQIVND (reference sequence). The CDR3 has 16 amino acids. The CDR3: CASSMFLRVGNEKLFF. The DNA of the CDR3 is TGTGCCAGTAGTATGTTCCTCCGGGTTGGGAATGAAAAACTGTTTTTT.

As for this clone: Additional DNA sequences in this sample encode the identical CDR3. The chain recombines TRBV7-3 with TRBJ2-5; 7 nucleotides agree with TRBD1. Germline lookup yields CDR1 SGHTA and CDR2 FQGTGA. V dropped 2 bases and J dropped 1; count of bases not matched to a gene: 1. This CDR3 region has 14 residues. In DNA, the CDR3 is TGTGCCAGCAGCTTAGCAGGGGGCCAAGAGACCCAGTACTTC. It encodes CASSLAGGQETQYF.

This chain uses TRBV28 with TRBJ2-6, with 9 bases matching TRBD1. CDR1 MDHEN and CDR2 SYDVKM come from the germline V gene. J gave up 3 bases and V 5 bases, and 2 bases lay outside the gene matches. This CDR3 spans 15 amino acids. The DNA for the CDR3 is TGTGCCAGCAGTACAGGGGGCTTTGGGGCCAACGTCCTGACTTTC. This gives the protein CASSTGGFGANVLTF.

The V gene is TRBV5-1, the J gene TRBJ2-1; possible D gene TRBD2, 6 bases. The V and J ends lost 0 bases and 8 bases respectively, with 12 bases between them. The germline CDR1 and CDR2 sequences are SGHRS and YFSETQ. The CDR3 runs to 14 residues. The CDR3: CASSLDGRGDEQFF. The CDR3 DNA follows: TGCGCCAGCAGCTTGGACGGGAGAGGCGATGAGCAGTTCTTC.

V gene TRBV19 combines with J gene TRBJ2-1; D is perhaps TRBD2 (5 bases). The CDR3 is 15 residues long. Trimming shortened V by 5 bases and J by 6 bases, and 17 bases separated the two germline ends. In germline, CDR1 is LNHDA, CDR2 SQIVND (reference sequence). The chain's CDR3 is CASSPSRTALNEQFF. CDR3 DNA: TGTGCCAGTAGTCCCTCCCGGACTGCGCTCAATGAGCAGTTCTTC.

CDR3 amino acids: CASSHSPGRVGLDQPQHF. CDR3 sequence (DNA): TGTGCCAGTAGTCACAGTCCAGGGAGGGTGGGCTTAGATCAGCCCCAGCATTTT. The chain combines TRBV19 with TRBJ1-5, with D tentatively TRBD1 (5 bases). Germline V gene sequence: CDR1 LNHDA, CDR2 SQIVND (reference sequence). V lost 5 bases and J 5 bases, leaving 25 bases between the germline ends. The CDR3 contains 18 residues.

The chain couples TRBV18 to TRBJ2-1, with TRBD2 identical over 7 bases. The V and J ends lost 2 bases and 9 bases, in that order; junction bases with no gene match: 7. The CDR3 has 14 amino acids. Per germline, CDR1 KGHSH and CDR2 LQKENI. CDR3 DNA: TGTGCCAGCTCACCAAACGAACTAGCGATTGAGCAGTTCTTC. This codes for CASSPNELAIEQFF.

The chain combines TRBV6-6 with TRBJ2-1; possible D gene TRBD2, 5 bases. The V end lost 2 bases, the J end lost 1 base, and 9 bases lay between the germline ends. CDR1 and CDR2 from the germline V gene are MNHNY and SVGAGI (reference sequence). This CDR3 has 15 amino acids. This chain's CDR3 is CASSYRVASYNEQFF. The CDR3 DNA reads as TGTGCCAGCAGTTACCGAGTAGCGTCCTACAATGAGCAGTTCTTC.

The chain joins TRBV7-2 to TRBJ1-1; no clear D. The CDR3 consists of 13 residues. Germline-derived CDR1 and CDR2 are SGHTA and FQGNSA. Trimming left V 1 base short and J 8 bases short, with 11 bases between. The CDR3 protein is CASSLGSGGEAFF. CDR3 bases: TGTGCCAGCAGCTTAGGTTCTGGAGGGGAAGCTTTCTTT. The variable domain in full, with the rest retrieved from reference TRBV7-2 and TRBJ1-1, is GAGVSQSPSNKVTEKGKDVELRCDPISGHTALYWYRQSLGQGLEFLIYFQGNSAPDKSGLPSDRFSAERTGGSVSTLTIQRTQQEDSAVYLCASSLGSGGEAFFGQGTRLTVV.

The genes are TRBV30 and TRBJ2-7; D may be TRBD1 (5 bases). Looked up from germline, CDR1 is GTSNPN and CDR2 is SVGIG (reference sequence). Trimming stripped 4 bases from V and 4 bases from J, with 8 bases between. CDR3 length: 11 amino acids. The CDR3 sequence: CAWTTGYEQYF. CDR3 DNA: TGTGCCTGGACCACAGGATACGAGCAGTACTTC. Looking up the rest from reference TRBV30 and TRBJ2-7 gives the full variable domain: SQTIHQWPATLVQPVGSPLSLECTVEGTSNPNLYWYRQAAGRGLQLLFYSVGIGQISSEVPQNLSASRPQDRQFILSSKKLLLSDSGFYLCAWTTGYEQYFGPGTRLTVT.

The chain links TRBV5-4 to TRBJ1-2; D is perhaps TRBD1 (5 bases). The CDR3 has 16 residues. V lost 4 bases to trimming and J lost 3 bases, with 19 bases between them. The germline gives CDR1 SGHNT, CDR2 YYREEE (reference sequence). CDR3 nucleotides: TGTGCCAGCAGCAAGACCGGGACTGCACTTTACTATGGCTACACCTTC. Translation gives CASSKTGTALYYGYTF.

The chain couples TRBV7-9 to TRBJ2-1; perhaps TRBD2 as D (6 bases). Trimming left V 3 bases short and J 9 bases short, with 18 bases between. The length of the CDR3 is 15 residues. CDR1 is SEHNR and CDR2 is FQNEAQ in the germline V gene (reference sequence). This CDR3 is CASSFSFMGLGEQFF. The DNA for the CDR3 is TGTGCCAGCAGCTTTAGTTTTATGGGACTGGGTGAGCAGTTCTTC. The entire variable domain, with the rest obtained from reference TRBV7-9 and TRBJ2-1, is as follows: DTGVSQNPRHKITKRGQNVTFRCDPISEHNRLYWYRQTLGQGPEFLTYFQNEAQLEKSRLLSDRFSAERPKGSFSTLEIQRTEQGDSAMYLCASSFSFMGLGEQFFGPGTRLTVL.

The chain carries TRBV7-2 and TRBJ2-7, with 11 bases that match TRBD2. Germline lookup yields CDR1 SGHTA and CDR2 FQGNSA. The CDR3 is 15 residues long. Trimming at V came to 5 bases and at J to 0 bases, leaving 3 bases not matched to a gene. The CDR3 DNA is TGTGCCAGCAGCCCCACTAGCGGGAGCTCCTACGAGCAGTACTTC. Protein sequence: CASSPTSGSSYEQYF.

V is TRBV12-5 and J is TRBJ2-7, with 9 bases fitting TRBD1. Per germline, CDR1 LGHNT and CDR2 FRNRAP. CDR3 length equals 16 residues. The junction had 15 bases not matched to a gene; V was cut back by 6 bases and J by 6 bases. Here the CDR3 DNA reads TGTGCTAGTGGCCAACTACCGGGACAGGGCGGAGGCGAGCAGTACTTC. Its translation: CASGQLPGQGGGEQYF.

This clone is a singleton in its sample. The chain carries TRBV28 and TRBJ2-7, with 8 nucleotides matching TRBD1. Germline V gene sequence: CDR1 MDHEN, CDR2 SYDVKM. J gave up 2 bases and V 6 bases, and 9 bases lay outside the gene matches. The CDR3 runs 15 residues. The CDR3 sequence: CASSSTGTGAYEQYF. Here the CDR3 DNA reads TGTGCCAGCAGCTCCACCGGGACAGGTGCCTACGAGCAGTACTTC.

This chain uses TRBV6-5 with TRBJ1-2; D is undetermined. CDR3 length: 13 amino acids. V shed 2 bases and J shed 8 bases, with 12 bases lying between them. CDR1 and CDR2 from the germline V gene are MNHEY and SVGAGI. The CDR3 DNA reads as TGTGCCAGCAGTTACGGCGGTAGGCTGGGCTACACCTTC. This encodes CASSYGGRLGYTF.

J is TRBJ2-3 and V is TRBV19, with 9 bases matching TRBD2. Trimming took 7 bases from V and 3 from J; bases not matched to a gene: 11. Per germline, CDR1 LNHDA and CDR2 SQIVND (reference sequence). This CDR3 has 16 residues. The CDR3 sequence: CASIESGGRATDTQYF. DNA of the CDR3: TGTGCCAGTATTGAATCTGGCGGGAGGGCAACAGATACGCAGTATTTT.

The rearrangement joins TRBV2 to TRBJ2-1, with D maybe TRBD2 (6 bases). Per the germline V gene, CDR1 is SNHLY and CDR2 is FYNNEI. V was cut by 7 bases and J by 7 bases, with 20 bases left in between. The CDR3 is made up of 15 amino acids. The CDR3 is CASNPWGVSRNEQFF. The CDR3 coding sequence is TGTGCCAGCAATCCGTGGGGGGTGAGTAGGAATGAGCAGTTCTTC.